Listed here are 31 T cell receptor beta chains from one sample, sequenced in a study of regulatory T cells in long-lasting Graves disease. Libraries of TCR beta came from iRepertoire HTBI primers plus Arm-PCR of CDR3 regions. One entry per CDR3 protein results from TCRdb running MiXCR on the multiplex PCR reads. The sample carries 350,000 to 400,000 distinct CDR3 sequences, roughly 16% recorded once. Time point: newly diagnosed GD, antithyroid drugs for less than 3 months. From PBMCs, RNA was extracted and then used to make the TCR library. The source was peripheral blood mononuclear cells (PBMCs), collected at new diagnosis, from a patient treated with antithyroid drugs. The receptors were gathered from a female donor with Graves disease.

The rearrangement joins TRBV20-1 to TRBJ2-2; 8 nucleotides agree with TRBD1. This CDR3 has 17 amino acids. Trimming at V came to 0 bases and at J to 9 bases, leaving 15 bases not matched to a gene. Germline V gene lookup returns CDR1 DFQATT and CDR2 SNEGSKA (reference sequence). The CDR3 spells CSARDPGQGAPPRELFF. The CDR3 DNA reads as TGCAGTGCTAGAGATCCCGGGCAGGGGGCCCCGCCCCGGGAGCTGTTTTTT.

The sample holds many counts of this clonotype. The V gene is TRBV28, the J gene TRBJ1-1, with no clear D. Germline V gene sequence: CDR1 MDHEN, CDR2 SYDVKM. This CDR3 is built from 13 residues. Deletions cut 3 bases from V and 5 bases from J, with 10 bases between. In DNA form, the CDR3 reads TGTGCCAGCAGTTTTCGTCGATCTACTGAAGCTTTCTTT. As protein: CASSFRRSTEAFF.

In regard to this clonotype: This may stem from a read error, because a much larger clone lies one nucleotide away. This chain links TRBV2 with TRBJ1-5, with D possibly being TRBD1 (6 bases). The CDR3 totals 12 residues. Germline CDR1 is SNHLY and CDR2 is FYNNEI. CDR3 in DNA: TGTGCCGGCAGTGAAGGGGGTCAGCCCCAGCATTTT. It is translated as CAGSEGGQPQHF. Full variable domain (remainder filled in from reference TRBV2 and TRBJ1-5): EPEVTQTPSHQVTQMGQEVILRCVPISNHLYFYWYRQILGQKVEFLVSFYNNEISEKSEIFDDQFSVERPDGSNFTLKIRSTKLEDSAMYFCAGSEGGQPQHFGDGTRLSIL.

This clonotype was recorded at least ten times. This rearrangement joins TRBV7-2 to TRBJ2-1, with TRBD2 identical over 8 bases. The V and J ends lost 1 base and 6 bases, in that order; junction bases with no gene match: 8. The germline V gene has CDR1 SGHTA and CDR2 FQGNSA. The CDR3 consists of 16 residues. CDR3 nucleotide sequence: TGTGCCAGCAGCTTAGAGAGCGGGGGATCTCTCAATGAGCAGTTCTTC. Amino acid sequence: CASSLESGGSLNEQFF.

This clonotype showed up many times. This chain joins TRBV12-3 or TRBV12-4 and TRBJ1-6; 7 bases match TRBD1. V was clipped by 6 bases and J by 0 bases; unmatched bases: 5. The CDR3 is 16 residues long. CDR3 protein: CASSLDRSSYNSPLHF. The CDR3 nucleotides read TGTGCCAGCAGCCTGGACAGGAGCTCCTATAATTCACCCCTCCACTTT.

This clonotype occurred many times. The chain joins TRBV5-1 to TRBJ2-5, with 7 positions matching TRBD2. This CDR3 has 14 amino acids. Germline V gives CDR1 SGHRS, CDR2 YFSETQ. After removal of 1 base from V and 4 bases from J, the junction contained 4 bases not matched to a gene. The CDR3 region is CASSLISSGETQYF. The CDR3 nucleotides are TGCGCCAGCAGCTTGATCTCTAGCGGAGAGACCCAGTACTTC.

This clonotype was seen many times. The rearrangement uses TRBV7-2 and TRBJ2-2; 12 nucleotides agree with TRBD2. Per the germline V gene, CDR1 is SGHTA and CDR2 is FQGNSA. Trimming took 3 bases from V and 4 from J; bases not matched to a gene: 3. There are 16 residues in the CDR3. Here the CDR3 reads CASSLASGRATGELFF. The CDR3 region has the DNA TGTGCCAGCAGCTTGGCTAGCGGGAGGGCCACCGGGGAGCTGTTTTTT.

This clonotype was observed at least ten times. This chain uses TRBV6-1 with TRBJ1-2; D might be TRBD1 (6 bases). CDR1 is MNHNS and CDR2 is SASEGT in the germline V gene. The V end lost 8 bases, the J end lost 4 bases, and 14 bases lay between the germline ends. CDR3 length: 13 residues. The CDR3 DNA reads TGTGCCAGCCTAAGCAGGGGAACCTATGGCTACACCTTC. Translating gives CASLSRGTYGYTF.

This clonotype was counted many times. The J gene is TRBJ1-2, the V gene TRBV12-3 or TRBV12-4; 7 nucleotides agree with TRBD1. The CDR3 is 13 residues long. Trimming took 5 bases from V and 8 from J; bases not matched to a gene: 8. The CDR3 region is CASSRRGQEGYTF. As DNA, the CDR3 is TGTGCCAGCAGTCGGAGGGGGCAGGAGGGCTACACCTTC.

The table lists this clonotype with many counts. The rearrangement links TRBV11-2 to TRBJ1-2; maybe TRBD1 (5 bases). The V end lost 6 bases, the J end lost 4 bases, and 12 bases lay between the germline ends. Per the germline V gene, CDR1 is SGHAT and CDR2 is FQNNGV. CDR3 length: 13 amino acids. The CDR3 sequence is CASRRIQGYGYTF. In DNA, the CDR3 is TGTGCCAGCAGGAGAATCCAGGGCTATGGCTACACCTTC.

This clonotype was recorded at least ten times. This rearrangement joins TRBV4-1 to TRBJ1-5; D not certain. Trimming took 0 bases from V and 6 from J, leaving 9 bases between them. The CDR3 totals 14 residues. The V gene's germline CDR1 is MGHRA and CDR2 YSYEKL. CDR3 bases: TGCGCCAGCAGCCAAGACAGGCGGGGTCAGCCCCAGCATTTT. Translation gives CASSQDRRGQPQHF.

The V gene is TRBV20-1, the J gene TRBJ1-3, with 11 bases aligning to TRBD1. V trimming: 5 bases; J trimming: 5 bases; junction bases outside the gene matches: 5. Per germline, CDR1 DFQATT and CDR2 SNEGSKA (reference sequence). This CDR3 contains 14 residues. This CDR3 is CSAVDRGHRNTIYF. For the CDR3, the DNA is TGCAGTGCTGTGGACAGGGGGCATCGAAACACCATATATTTT.

This clonotype was picked up many times. The rearrangement links TRBV20-1 to TRBJ2-3; 13 nucleotides line up with TRBD2. CDR3 length: 19 amino acids. The J segment lost 0 bases and the V segment lost 1 base, leaving 10 bases of the junction unmatched. The germline CDR1 and CDR2 sequences are DFQATT and SNEGSKA (reference sequence). The CDR3 reads CSARGRTSGSSTSTDTQYF. DNA for the CDR3: TGCAGTGCTAGAGGGCGGACTAGCGGGAGTTCTACTAGCACAGATACGCAGTATTTT.

The sample holds many counts of this clonotype. The V and J genes are TRBV12-3 or TRBV12-4 and TRBJ2-1; weak D call: TRBD2 (5 bases). Between the trimmed V and J ends, which lost 7 bases and 3 bases, there was a span of 16 bases. This CDR3 has 15 residues. This chain's CDR3 is CASTRSGVYYNEQFF. The CDR3 nucleotides read TGTGCCAGCACCCGAAGCGGAGTTTACTACAATGAGCAGTTCTTC.

This sequence joins TRBV3-1 and TRBJ2-1; possible D gene TRBD2, 5 bases. Trimming cost V 7 bases and J 10 bases, with 26 bases left between them. Germline assignment: CDR1 LGHDT and CDR2 YNNKEL (reference sequence). The CDR3 has 16 residues. The CDR3 nucleotides are TGTGCCAGCACACGGGGTAGCAACCCGAAATCAAGAGAGCAGTTCTTC. Its translation: CASTRGSNPKSREQFF.

This clonotype showed up many times. The chain employs TRBV12-3 or TRBV12-4 and TRBJ2-4, with 14 bases lining up with TRBD2. V gave up 5 bases and J gave up 0 bases; unmatched junction bases: 6. The CDR3 spans 18 residues. The CDR3 sequence: CASSVTSGGAVAKNIQYF. The CDR3 DNA follows: TGTGCCAGCAGTGTGACTAGCGGGGGGGCGGTAGCCAAAAACATTCAGTACTTC.

This clonotype was recorded many times. The chain employs TRBV5-8 and TRBJ1-4; 11 nucleotides agree with TRBD1. The CDR3 consists of 17 residues. V gave up 6 bases and J gave up 8 bases; unmatched junction bases: 15. Germline V gene sequence: CDR1 SGHTS, CDR2 YDEGEE. The CDR3 loop reads CASNRDRGSASKEKLFF. In nucleotides, the CDR3 is TGTGCCAGCAATCGGGACAGGGGGAGCGCAAGTAAAGAAAAACTGTTTTTT.

This clonotype was counted many times. The chain uses TRBV19 and TRBJ2-2, with no clear D. Germline CDR1 is LNHDA and CDR2 is SQIVND (reference sequence). V shed 4 bases and J shed 2 bases, with 8 bases lying between them. This CDR3 comprises 14 residues. CDR3 in amino acids: CASSTERNTGELFF. The CDR3 DNA reads as TGTGCCAGTAGTACAGAGCGAAACACCGGGGAGCTGTTTTTT.

This chain links TRBV9 with TRBJ1-2, with D hard to call. Germline V gene data show CDR1 as SGDLS and CDR2 as YYNGEE. Trimming cost V 4 bases and J 4 bases, with 17 bases left between them. The CDR3 runs to 15 residues. CDR3 in DNA: TGTGCCAGCAGCACCTCTATGGTGGGTCCCTATGGCTACACCTTC. Its protein product is CASSTSMVGPYGYTF.

As regards this clonotype: A read error may be the cause here, since a much bigger clone is one base away. The genes are TRBV18 and TRBJ2-7; D is perhaps TRBD2 (5 bases). CDR3 length equals 13 residues. Germline CDR1 and CDR2: KGHSH and LQKENI. CDR3 sequence (DNA): TGTGCCGGCTCACCGGGAACCCGGGACGAGCAGTACTTC. Its translation: CAGSPGTRDEQYF.

This clonotype was found many times. V and J are TRBV12-3 or TRBV12-4 and TRBJ1-6; unclear D gene. Deletions cut 3 bases from V and 5 bases from J, with 8 bases between. This CDR3 is 14 amino acids long. The CDR3 spells CASSLKGNNSPLHF. CDR3 nucleotides: TGTGCCAGCAGTTTGAAAGGAAATAATTCACCCCTCCACTTT.

This clonotype occurred many times. This chain uses TRBV12-3 or TRBV12-4 with TRBJ1-2; possibly TRBD1 for D (5 bases). This CDR3 contains 15 residues. V was pared by 6 bases and J by 6 bases, with 20 bases between. CDR3 coding DNA: TGTGCCAGCAGCTTGAACCTGAGACAGTCCCATGGCTACACCTTC. The encoded protein is CASSLNLRQSHGYTF.

The V gene is TRBV5-1, the J gene TRBJ2-2, with 7 bases lining up with TRBD2. This CDR3 is 14 amino acids long. The V gene end was trimmed by 4 bases and the J gene end by 6 bases; junction bases not matched to a gene: 6. From germline, CDR1 is SGHRS and CDR2 YFSETQ. The CDR3 loop reads CASSLTSDAGELFF. In DNA, the CDR3 is TGCGCCAGCAGCCTCACTAGCGACGCCGGGGAGCTGTTTTTT.

The sample holds many counts of this clonotype. The chain carries TRBV29-1 and TRBJ1-5; 8 bases line up with TRBD1. With V trimmed by 4 bases and J by 4 bases, 0 bases remained unmatched. There are 12 residues in the CDR3. In germline, CDR1 is SQVTM, CDR2 ANQGSEA. This chain's CDR3 is CSVGQGNQPQHF. Written as DNA, the CDR3 is TGCAGCGTTGGACAGGGGAATCAGCCCCAGCATTTT.

This clonotype was counted many times. The V call is TRBV3-1, the J call TRBJ1-2, with D maybe TRBD1 (6 bases). The CDR3 contains 14 residues. Germline lookup yields CDR1 LGHDT and CDR2 YNNKEL (reference sequence). Trimming removed 4 bases at V and 6 bases at J, with 15 bases between. CDR3 amino acids: CASSLRGGANGYTF. CDR3 DNA sequence: TGTGCCAGCAGCCTCAGAGGGGGGGCTAATGGCTACACCTTC.

This clonotype has a count of ten or more. The chain has TRBV11-1 and TRBJ2-1, with 15 bases that match TRBD2. The V and J ends lost 4 bases and 12 bases, in that order; junction bases with no gene match: 10. Per germline, CDR1 SGHAT and CDR2 FQDESV (reference sequence). This CDR3 has 16 amino acids. CDR3 in amino acids: CASSSGTSGGFRVQFF. The CDR3 DNA sequence: TGTGCCAGCAGCTCTGGGACTAGCGGGGGGTTCCGGGTGCAGTTCTTC.

The table lists this clonotype with many counts. This rearrangement joins TRBV3-1 to TRBJ1-5; D call uncertain. The CDR3 is 14 amino acids. From germline, CDR1 is LGHDT and CDR2 YNNKEL (reference sequence). Trimming removed 6 bases from V and 0 bases from J, with 9 bases in between. CDR3 protein: CASSPTVSNQPQHF. CDR3 in DNA: TGTGCCAGCAGTCCGACGGTTAGCAATCAGCCCCAGCATTTT.

The chain carries TRBV7-2 and TRBJ2-1, with TRBD2 matching 10 bases. The germline V gene has CDR1 SGHTA and CDR2 FQGNSA. The junction had 3 bases not matched to a gene; V was cut back by 4 bases and J by 15 bases. This CDR3 has 11 residues. The CDR3 nucleotides are TGTGCCAGCAGCTCAAGCGGGAGGGGGTTCTTC. Translation gives CASSSSGRGFF.

Ten or more counts support this clonotype. CDR3 amino acids: CASSIGTVLQFEQFF. In nucleotides, the CDR3 is TGTGCCAGTAGTATCGGGACAGTGCTACAATTTGAGCAGTTCTTC. The chain combines TRBV19 with TRBJ2-1, with 7 bases identical to TRBD1. Germline loops: CDR1 LNHDA, CDR2 SQIVND (reference sequence). This CDR3 comprises 15 residues. The ends lost 3 bases at V and 9 bases at J; junction bases unmatched: 11.

The chain recombines TRBV3-1 with TRBJ1-2; D might be TRBD1 (5 bases). Trimming shortened V by 0 bases and J by 1 base, and 21 bases separated the two germline ends. The CDR3 runs to 19 residues. Germline V gene lookup returns CDR1 LGHDT and CDR2 YNNKEL (reference sequence). Written as DNA, the CDR3 is TGTGCCAGCAGCCAAGATGGAACACAGGACCCCATCTTTAACTATGGCTACACCTTC. Protein product: CASSQDGTQDPIFNYGYTF.

Ten or more counts support this clonotype. V is TRBV7-9 and J is TRBJ1-2; a weak D match, TRBD1 (5 bases). V was trimmed by 2 bases and J by 3 bases, leaving 13 bases between them. Germline CDR1 SEHNR, CDR2 FQNEAQ (reference sequence). This CDR3 has 15 residues. CDR3 sequence: CASSLLNRGDYGYTF. As DNA, the CDR3 is TGTGCCAGCAGCTTACTTAACCGGGGCGACTATGGCTACACCTTC.